Shown below are 2 T cell receptor beta chains from a single sample sequenced in a study of blood T cell repertoires in COVID-19. Data came from immunoSEQ multiplex PCR; TCRdb stores just in-frame clones and leaves some out. The table includes about 110,000 clones, approximately 88% detected once. The source material was peripheral blood. These receptors were obtained from a human donor in a cohort sampled during active COVID-19.

This clone was seen only once. In DNA form, the CDR3 reads TGTGCCAGTGAAACGGGACTAGCGGGAGGACACAATGAGCAGTTCTTC. This encodes CASETGLAGGHNEQFF. The rearrangement links TRBV19 to TRBJ2-1, with 15 bases aligning to TRBD2. CDR3 size: 16 residues. Germline CDR1 LNHDA, CDR2 SQIVND (reference sequence). V was pared by 8 bases and J by 5 bases, with 7 bases of the junction left unmatched.

With regard to this clone: The junction does not match germline at one end; this may be a read error. V gene TRBV19 combines with J gene TRBJ2-2, with D possibly being TRBD2 (5 bases). Germline values: CDR1 LNHDA, CDR2 SQIVND (reference sequence). The CDR3 length is 13 residues. CDR3 sequence: CAKDRSRNRGAVF. The CDR3 DNA reads as TGTGCTAAAGACCGGTCCAGAAACCGGGGAGCTGTTTTT.